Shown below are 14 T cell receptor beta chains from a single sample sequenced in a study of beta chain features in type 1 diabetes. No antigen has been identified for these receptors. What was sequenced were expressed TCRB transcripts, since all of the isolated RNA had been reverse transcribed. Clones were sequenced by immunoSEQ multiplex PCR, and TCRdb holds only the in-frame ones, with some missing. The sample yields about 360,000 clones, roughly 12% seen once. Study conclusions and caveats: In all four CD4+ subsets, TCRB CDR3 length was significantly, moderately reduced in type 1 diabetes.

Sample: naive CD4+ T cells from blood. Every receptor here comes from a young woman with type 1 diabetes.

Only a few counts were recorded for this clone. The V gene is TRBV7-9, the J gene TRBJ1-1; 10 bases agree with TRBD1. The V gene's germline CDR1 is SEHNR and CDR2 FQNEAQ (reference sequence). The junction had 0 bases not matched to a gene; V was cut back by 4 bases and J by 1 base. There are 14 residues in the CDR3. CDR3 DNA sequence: TGTGCCAGCAGCTGGGACAGGGGGAACACTGAAGCTTTCTTT. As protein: CASSWDRGNTEAFF.

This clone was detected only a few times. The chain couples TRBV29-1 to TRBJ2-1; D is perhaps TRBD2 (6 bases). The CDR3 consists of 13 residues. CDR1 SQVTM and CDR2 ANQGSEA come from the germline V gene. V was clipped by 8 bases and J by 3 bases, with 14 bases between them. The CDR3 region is CSTSVGGYNEQFF. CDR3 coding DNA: TGCAGCACCTCGGTGGGGGGCTACAATGAGCAGTTCTTC.

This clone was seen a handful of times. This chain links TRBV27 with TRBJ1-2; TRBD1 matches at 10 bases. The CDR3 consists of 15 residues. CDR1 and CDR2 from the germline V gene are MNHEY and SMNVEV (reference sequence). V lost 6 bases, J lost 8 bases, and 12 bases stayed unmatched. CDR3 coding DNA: TGTGCCAGCAGCCCCCGTTGGGGGACAGGGGAAGGCTACACCTTC. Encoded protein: CASSPRWGTGEGYTF.

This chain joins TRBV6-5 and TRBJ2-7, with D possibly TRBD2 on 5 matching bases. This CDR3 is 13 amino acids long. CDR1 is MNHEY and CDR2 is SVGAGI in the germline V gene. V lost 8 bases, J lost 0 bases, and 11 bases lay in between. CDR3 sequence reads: CASQRGLSYEQYF. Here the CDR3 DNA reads TGTGCCAGCCAGAGAGGGCTCTCCTACGAGCAGTACTTC.

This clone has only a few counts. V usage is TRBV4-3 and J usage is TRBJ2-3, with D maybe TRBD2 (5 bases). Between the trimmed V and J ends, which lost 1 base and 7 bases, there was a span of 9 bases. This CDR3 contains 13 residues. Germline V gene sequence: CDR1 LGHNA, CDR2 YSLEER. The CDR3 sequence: CASSQVREHTQYF. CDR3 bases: TGCGCCAGCAGCCAAGTGAGGGAGCATACGCAGTATTTT.

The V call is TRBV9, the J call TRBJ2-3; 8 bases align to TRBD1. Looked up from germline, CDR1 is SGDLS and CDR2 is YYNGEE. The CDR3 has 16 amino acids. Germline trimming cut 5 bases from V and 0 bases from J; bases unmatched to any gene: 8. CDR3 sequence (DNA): TGTGCCAGCAGTGTCACAGGGGGTTCTAGCACAGATACGCAGTATTTT. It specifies CASSVTGGSSTDTQYF.

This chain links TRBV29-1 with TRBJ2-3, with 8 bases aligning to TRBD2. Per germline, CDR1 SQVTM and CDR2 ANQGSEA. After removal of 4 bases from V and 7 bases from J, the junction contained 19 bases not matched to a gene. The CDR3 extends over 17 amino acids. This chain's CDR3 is CSVVGGGAGGISNTQYF. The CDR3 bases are TGCAGCGTTGTTGGTGGAGGGGCGGGAGGAATATCAAATACGCAGTATTTT.

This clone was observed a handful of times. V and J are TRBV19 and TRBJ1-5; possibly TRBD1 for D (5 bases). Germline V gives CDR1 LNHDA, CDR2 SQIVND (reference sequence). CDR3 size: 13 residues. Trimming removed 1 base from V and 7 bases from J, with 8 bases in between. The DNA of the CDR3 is TGTGCCAGTAGTATAGGGGGGGAACAGCCCCAGCATTTT. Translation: CASSIGGEQPQHF.

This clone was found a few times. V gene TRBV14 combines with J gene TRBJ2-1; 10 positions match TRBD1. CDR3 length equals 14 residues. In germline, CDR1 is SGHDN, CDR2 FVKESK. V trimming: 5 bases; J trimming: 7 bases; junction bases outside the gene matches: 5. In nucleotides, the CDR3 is TGTGCCAGCAGCGGGGACAGGGGATGGAATGAGCAGTTCTTC. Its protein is CASSGDRGWNEQFF.

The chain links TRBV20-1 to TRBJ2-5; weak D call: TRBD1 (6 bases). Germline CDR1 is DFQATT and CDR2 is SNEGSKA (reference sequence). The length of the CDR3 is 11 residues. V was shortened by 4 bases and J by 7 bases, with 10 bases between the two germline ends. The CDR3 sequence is CSANREGTQYF. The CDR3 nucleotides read TGCAGTGCTAACAGGGAAGGGACCCAGTACTTC.

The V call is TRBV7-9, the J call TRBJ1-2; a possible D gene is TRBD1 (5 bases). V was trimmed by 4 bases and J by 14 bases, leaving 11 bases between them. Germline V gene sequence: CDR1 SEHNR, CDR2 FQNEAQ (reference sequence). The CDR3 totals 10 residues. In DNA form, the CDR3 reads TGTGCCAGCAGCTCCGACAGATATACCTTC. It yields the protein CASSSDRYTF.

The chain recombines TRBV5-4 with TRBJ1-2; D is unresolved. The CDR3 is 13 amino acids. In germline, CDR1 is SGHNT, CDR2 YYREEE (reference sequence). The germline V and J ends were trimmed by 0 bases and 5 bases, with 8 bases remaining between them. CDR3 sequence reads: CASSLERGYGYTF. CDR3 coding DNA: TGTGCCAGCAGCTTGGAACGGGGATATGGCTACACCTTC. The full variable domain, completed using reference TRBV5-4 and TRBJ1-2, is ETGVTQSPTHLIKTRGQQVTLRCSSQSGHNTVSWYQQALGQGPQFIFQYYREEENGRGNFPPRFSGLQFPNYSSELNVNALELDDSALYLCASSLERGYGYTFGSGTRLTVV.

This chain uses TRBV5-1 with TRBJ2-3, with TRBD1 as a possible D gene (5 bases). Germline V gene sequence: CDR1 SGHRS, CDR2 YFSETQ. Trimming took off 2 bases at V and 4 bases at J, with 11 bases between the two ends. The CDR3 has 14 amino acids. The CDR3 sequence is CASSFDTGSDTQYF. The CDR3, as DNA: TGCGCCAGCAGCTTCGATACAGGTTCAGATACGCAGTATTTT.

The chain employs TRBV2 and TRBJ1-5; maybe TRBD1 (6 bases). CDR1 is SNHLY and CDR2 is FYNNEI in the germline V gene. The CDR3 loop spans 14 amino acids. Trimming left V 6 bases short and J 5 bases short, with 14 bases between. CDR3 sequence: CASRPRDTDQPQHF. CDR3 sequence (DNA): TGTGCCAGCAGGCCCCGGGACACCGATCAGCCCCAGCATTTT.